Listed below are T cell receptor beta chains from one sample, sequenced in a study of blood T cell repertoires in COVID-19. Sequencing used immunoSEQ multiplex PCR; TCRdb keeps in-frame clones, though not all of them. The sample has 250,000 to 300,000 clones, 85% to 90% seen once. The specimen was peripheral blood. The receptor source for this set is a woman in her twenties or thirties with COVID-19, enrolled during active disease. Each CDR3 is given with its conserved first and last residue. Fields, in order: J gene, V gene, CDR3 length, CDR3 protein.

>TRBJ1-3|TRBV30|15
CAWSLRAGAGNTIYF
>TRBJ2-7|TRBV11-3|15
CASSSGQAQSYEQYF
>TRBJ1-1|TRBV27|15
CASSLSGGGGTEAFF
>TRBJ2-1|TRBV18|14
CASSPNGRALEQFF
>TRBJ1-4|TRBV18|15
CASSAGQATNEKLFF
>TRBJ2-7|TRBV11-1|16
CASSSKLAGGPGEQYF
>TRBJ2-5|TRBV21-1|15
CASSKLLAGGETQYF
>TRBJ1-5|TRBV30|16
CAWSGRGPNSNQPQHF
>TRBJ1-5|TRBV7-2|15
CASSQTGTGNQPQHF
>TRBJ1-5|TRBV24-1|14
CATSAGGSYQPQHF
>TRBJ2-7|TRBV28|14
CASSPGEVFYEQYF
>TRBJ1-1|TRBV29-1|12
CSVGEGGTEAFF
>TRBJ2-1|TRBV5-6|16
CASSFTRIGTYNEQFF
>TRBJ2-1|TRBV7-3|13
CASSLDRDNEQFF
>TRBJ2-2|TRBV7-2|15
CASSPWTGMAGELFF
>TRBJ2-7|TRBV30|14
CASYSGRVPYEQYF
>TRBJ1-1|TRBV7-9|13
CASVPGRNTEAFF
>TRBJ2-7|TRBV2|13
CASIAGPTYEQYF
>TRBJ2-5|TRBV7-9|12
CATQAGGETQYF
>TRBJ2-7|TRBV6-2/TRBV6-3|15
CASSPPTSGRREQYF
>TRBJ1-2|TRBV18|13
CASSPTGRTVETF
>TRBJ1-1|TRBV5-1|16
CASSSDSNRMNTEAFF
>TRBJ2-2|TRBV27|15
CASSFLGQNTGELFF
>TRBJ1-3|TRBV5-1|17
CASSLAPDRISGNTIYF
>TRBJ2-7|TRBV15|14
CATSSRGGAYEQYF
>TRBJ1-1|TRBV6-2/TRBV6-3|13
CASSRAKTGGAFF